The source of this T cell receptor (beta chain) is a study of early T cells in non-severe SARS-CoV-2 infection. At the level of the study: Alpha and beta chains were unpaired, from unsorted whole-blood bulk RNA. Whole-study findings and limits: VDJdb matches were skewed toward anti-spike CD8 T cell responses.

In germline, CDR1 is MGHDK, CDR2 SYGVNS. The CDR3 contains 12 residues. Deletions cut 4 bases from V and 7 bases from J, with 11 bases between. This clonotype came up many times. No antigen is known for it. Individually, cDNA molecules had unique molecular identifiers attached to them. TCRdb re-called the 5' RACE reads with MiXCR, one entry per CDR3 protein. This repertoire shows more than 50,000 distinct CDR3 sequences, around 12% found once; its top ten account for approximately 1.4%. This material consisted of whole blood, taken at baseline. The origin of this receptor is an adult who was a healthcare worker with PCR-confirmed SARS-CoV-2 infection or an uninfected control (not recorded which). The chain is built from TRBV25-1 and TRBJ2-7; perhaps TRBD2 as D (6 bases). The CDR3 DNA reads as TGTGCCAGCAGTGGGGCAGGGACTGAGCAGTACTTC. Protein product: CASSGAGTEQYF.